This T cell receptor delta chain was observed in a study of gamma-delta T cells after stem cell transplantation (dated by TCRdb to the mid-2010s). Preparation of the library involved RT-PCR. Sequencing was performed on an Illumina MiSeq. TCRdb called clones afresh from the public reads with CATT; identical DNA rows were later merged. This sample holds about 13,000 delta-chain clones; around 33% were observed only once. The leading ten clones occupy 3.8% of the sample. A word on this clone: This clone's antigen is unknown. Qualities for individual bases were not recorded, and no much larger clone is one base off.

V sheds 4 bases and J sheds 1 base, leaving 22 bases between their ends. For CDR1 and CDR2, the germline V gene (reference sequence) lists TVYSNPD and GDNSRS. Its CDR3 holds 16 amino acids, cysteine through phenylalanine. Of the read, only the CDR3 DNA is kept; its 48 bases are in frame from base 1. The chain links TRDV3 with TRDJ1; the D gene is possibly TRDD2 or TRDD3, with 6 bases matching each. Sequencing input: gamma-delta T cells. The source is a human donor. It is not recorded whose cells these are; they may come from a transplant donor. At the DNA level, the sequence is TGTGCCTGTAATCGTCCTACAGTACTGGGCACCGATAAACTCATCTTT. This is translated as CACNRPTVLGTDKLIF.